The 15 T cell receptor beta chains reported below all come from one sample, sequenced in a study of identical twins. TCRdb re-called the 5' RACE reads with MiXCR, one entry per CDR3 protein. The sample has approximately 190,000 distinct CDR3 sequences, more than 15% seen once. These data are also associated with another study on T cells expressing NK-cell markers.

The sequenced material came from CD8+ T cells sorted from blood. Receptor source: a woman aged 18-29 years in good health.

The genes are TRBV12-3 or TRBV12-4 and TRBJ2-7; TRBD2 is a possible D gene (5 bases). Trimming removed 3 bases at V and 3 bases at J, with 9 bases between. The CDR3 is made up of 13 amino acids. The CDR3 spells CASSLDDYYEQYF. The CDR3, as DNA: TGTGCCAGCAGTTTGGACGACTACTACGAGCAGTACTTC.

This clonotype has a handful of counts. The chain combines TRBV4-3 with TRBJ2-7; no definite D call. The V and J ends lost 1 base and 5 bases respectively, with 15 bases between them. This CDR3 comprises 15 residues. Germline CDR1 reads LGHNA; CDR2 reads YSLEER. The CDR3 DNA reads TGCGCCAGCAGCCAAGGGACCGGTCTAAGCGACGAGCAGTACTTC. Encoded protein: CASSQGTGLSDEQYF.

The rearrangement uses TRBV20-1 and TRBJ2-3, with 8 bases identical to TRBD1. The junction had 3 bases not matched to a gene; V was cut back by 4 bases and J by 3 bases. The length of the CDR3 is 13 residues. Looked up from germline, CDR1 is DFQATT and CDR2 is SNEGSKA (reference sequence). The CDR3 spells CSATRDRTDTQYF. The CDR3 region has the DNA TGCAGTGCTACTCGGGACAGGACAGATACGCAGTATTTT.

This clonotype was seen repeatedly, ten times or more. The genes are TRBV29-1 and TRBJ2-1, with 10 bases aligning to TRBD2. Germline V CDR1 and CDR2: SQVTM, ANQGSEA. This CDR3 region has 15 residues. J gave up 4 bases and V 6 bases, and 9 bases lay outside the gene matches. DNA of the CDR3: TGCAGCGTCGACGGGACTAGCGTTGGGTACAATGAGCAGTTCTTC. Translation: CSVDGTSVGYNEQFF.

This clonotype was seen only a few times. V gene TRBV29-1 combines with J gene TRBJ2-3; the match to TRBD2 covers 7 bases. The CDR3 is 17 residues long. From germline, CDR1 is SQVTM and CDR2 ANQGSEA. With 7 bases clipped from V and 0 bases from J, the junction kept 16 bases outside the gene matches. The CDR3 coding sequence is TGCAGCGCCGCCCGCCCTCTAGCGGAACTAAGCACAGATACGCAGTATTTT. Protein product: CSAARPLAELSTDTQYF.

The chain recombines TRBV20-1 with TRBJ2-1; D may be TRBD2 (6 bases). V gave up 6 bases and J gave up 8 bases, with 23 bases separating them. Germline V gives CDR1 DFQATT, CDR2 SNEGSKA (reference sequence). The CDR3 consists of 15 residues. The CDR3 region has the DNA TGCAGTGCCACAGTTTGGGACTCCCGGGCGGATGAGCAGTTCTTC. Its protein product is CSATVWDSRADEQFF.

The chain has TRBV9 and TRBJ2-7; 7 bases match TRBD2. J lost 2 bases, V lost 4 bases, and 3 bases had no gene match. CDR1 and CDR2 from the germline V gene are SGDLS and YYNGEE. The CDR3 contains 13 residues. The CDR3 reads CASSRSGTYEQYF. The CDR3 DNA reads TGTGCCAGCAGCAGGAGCGGGACCTACGAGCAGTACTTC.

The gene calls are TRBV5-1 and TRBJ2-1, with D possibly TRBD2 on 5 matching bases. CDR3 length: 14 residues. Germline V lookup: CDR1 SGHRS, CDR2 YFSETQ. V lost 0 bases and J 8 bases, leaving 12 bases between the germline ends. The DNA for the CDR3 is TGCGCCAGCAGCTTGGAAGTAGGGAGAGATGAGCAGTTCTTC. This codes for CASSLEVGRDEQFF.

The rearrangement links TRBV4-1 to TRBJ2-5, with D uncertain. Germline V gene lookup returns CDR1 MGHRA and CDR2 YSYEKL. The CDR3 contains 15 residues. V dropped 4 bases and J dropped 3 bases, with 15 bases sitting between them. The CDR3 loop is CASSLLPGLEETQYF. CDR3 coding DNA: TGCGCCAGCAGCCTTCTCCCCGGGTTAGAAGAGACCCAGTACTTC.

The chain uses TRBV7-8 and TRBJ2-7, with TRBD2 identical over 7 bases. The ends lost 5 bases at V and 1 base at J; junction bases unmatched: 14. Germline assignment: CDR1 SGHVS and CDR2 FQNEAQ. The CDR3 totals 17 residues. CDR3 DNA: TGTGCCAGCAGCGTCCCGCCTGGGCGGGAGAAGTCCTACGAGCAGTACTTC. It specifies CASSVPPGREKSYEQYF.

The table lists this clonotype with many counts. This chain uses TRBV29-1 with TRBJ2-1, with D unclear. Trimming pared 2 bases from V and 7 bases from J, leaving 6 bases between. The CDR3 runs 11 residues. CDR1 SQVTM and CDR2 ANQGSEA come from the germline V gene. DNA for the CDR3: TGCAGCGTTGAACCCCAAAATGAGCAGTTCTTC. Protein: CSVEPQNEQFF.

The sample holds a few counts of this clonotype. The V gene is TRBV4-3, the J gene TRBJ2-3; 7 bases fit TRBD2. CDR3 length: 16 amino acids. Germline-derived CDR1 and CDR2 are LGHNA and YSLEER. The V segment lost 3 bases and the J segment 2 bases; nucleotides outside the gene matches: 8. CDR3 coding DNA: TGCGCCAGCAGCCATTCATACCAGCGGGACACAGATACGCAGTATTTT. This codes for CASSHSYQRDTDTQYF.

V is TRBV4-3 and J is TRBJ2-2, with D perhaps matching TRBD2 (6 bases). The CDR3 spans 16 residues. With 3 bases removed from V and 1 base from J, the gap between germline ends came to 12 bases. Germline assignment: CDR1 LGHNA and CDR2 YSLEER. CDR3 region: CASSQEEGRNTGELFF. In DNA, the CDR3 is TGCGCCAGCAGCCAGGAGGAGGGAAGGAACACCGGGGAGCTGTTTTTT.

The CDR3: CASWGGSTDTQYF. CDR3 in DNA: TGTGCCAGCTGGGGTGGGAGCACAGATACGCAGTATTTT. This chain connects TRBV11-2 to TRBJ2-3; D is unclear. The CDR3 loop spans 13 amino acids. Per the germline V gene, CDR1 is SGHAT and CDR2 is FQNNGV. Trimming took off 8 bases at V and 0 bases at J, with 9 bases between the two ends.

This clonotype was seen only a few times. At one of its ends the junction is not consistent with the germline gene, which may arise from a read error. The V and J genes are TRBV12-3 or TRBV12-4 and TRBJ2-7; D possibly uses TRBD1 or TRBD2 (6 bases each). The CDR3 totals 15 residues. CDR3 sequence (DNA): TGCCCTGGTGGGGGGCCCGACCCTTCTTACTACGAGCAGTACTTC. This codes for CPGGGPDPSYYEQYF.